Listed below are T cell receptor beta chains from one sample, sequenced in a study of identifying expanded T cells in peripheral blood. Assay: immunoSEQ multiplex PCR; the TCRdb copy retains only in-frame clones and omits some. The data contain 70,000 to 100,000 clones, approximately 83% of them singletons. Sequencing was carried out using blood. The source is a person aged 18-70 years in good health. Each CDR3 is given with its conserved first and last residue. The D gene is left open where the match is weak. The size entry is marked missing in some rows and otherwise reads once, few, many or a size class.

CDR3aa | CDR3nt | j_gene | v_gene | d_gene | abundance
CASSFPGHYRNTGELFF | TGTGCCAGCAGCTTCCCCGGACATTATCGCAACACCGGGGAGCTGTTTTTT | TRBJ2-2 | TRBV13 | NA | once
CASSPQTSPSYNEQFF | TGTGCCAGCAGCCCCCAGACTTCCCCTTCCTACAATGAGCAGTTCTTC | TRBJ2-1 | TRBV11-2 | NA | NA
CASSPDRGTEAFF | TGTGCCAGCAGCCCGGACAGGGGCACTGAAGCTTTCTTT | TRBJ1-1 | TRBV25-1 | TRBD1 | few
CASSFPGRTAFF | TGTGCCAGCAGTTTCCCCGGGAGGACAGCTTTCTTT | TRBJ1-1 | TRBV27 | NA | NA
CASSGLSGGDTQYF | TGTGCCAGCAGCGGTCTCAGCGGGGGGGATACGCAGTATTTT | TRBJ2-3 | TRBV9 | TRBD2 | NA
CASSEFEAAYYTGELFF | TGTGCCAGCAGTGAATTCGAGGCGGCTTATTACACCGGGGAGCTGTTTTTT | TRBJ2-2 | TRBV25-1 | NA | NA
CASREGWGPNYEQYF | TGTGCCAGCAGGGAAGGTTGGGGGCCGAACTACGAGCAGTACTTC | TRBJ2-7 | TRBV2 | NA | NA
CASSEAGGYTF | TGTGCCAGCAGTGAAGCGGGGGGCTACACCTTC | TRBJ1-2 | TRBV6-1 | NA | NA
CASRGAIGGPTDTQYF | TGTGCCAGCCGGGGTGCCATAGGGGGACCCACAGATACGCAGTATTTT | TRBJ2-3 | TRBV9 | NA | once
CASNRDRPFNSGNTIYF | TGTGCCAGTAACCGGGACAGGCCCTTCAACTCTGGAAACACCATATATTTT | TRBJ1-3 | TRBV19 | TRBD1 | once
CASSQDPPGPLAKNIQYF | TGCGCCAGCAGCCAAGATCCTCCGGGGCCCCTAGCCAAAAACATTCAGTACTTC | TRBJ2-4 | TRBV4-3 | NA | once
CASSLTAYEQYF | TGTGCCAGCAGCTTGACGGCCTACGAGCAGTACTTC | TRBJ2-7 | TRBV11-2 | NA | NA
CASSIASNYGYTF | TGTGCCAGTAGTATAGCGAGCAACTATGGCTACACCTTC | TRBJ1-2 | TRBV19 | NA | NA
CASSVDRAYEKLFF | TGTGCCAGCAGTGTCGACAGGGCTTATGAAAAACTGTTTTTT | TRBJ1-4 | TRBV6-5 | TRBD1 | NA
CASSEGRPYGYTF | TGTGCCAGCAGTGAAGGTAGACCCTATGGCTACACCTTC | TRBJ1-2 | TRBV2 | NA | NA
CASSPVGTGANVLTF | TGTGCCAGCAGTCCTGTTGGTACTGGGGCCAACGTCCTGACTTTC | TRBJ2-6 | TRBV13 | NA | NA
CASSQSIDEKLFF | TGTGCCAGCAGCCAATCGATTGATGAAAAACTGTTTTTT | TRBJ1-4 | TRBV16 | NA | few
CASSPSGGGETQYF | TGTGCCAGTAGTCCCAGCGGGGGAGGAGAGACCCAGTACTTC | TRBJ2-5 | TRBV19 | TRBD2 | NA
CASSRNRASANTGELFF | TGTGCCAGCAGCCGGAACAGGGCCTCGGCGAACACCGGGGAGCTGTTTTTT | TRBJ2-2 | TRBV14 | NA | once
CASTDTLGNTEAFF | TGTGCCAGCACGGACACCCTTGGGAACACTGAAGCTTTCTTT | TRBJ1-1 | TRBV7-8 | NA | NA
CAALGATSRRNTGELFF | TGTGCCGCGCTCGGGGCAACCTCCCGACGGAACACCGGGGAGCTGTTTTTT | TRBJ2-2 | TRBV28 | NA | NA
CASSSGRGGEKLFF | TGCGCCAGCAGCTCGGGGAGGGGCGGAGAAAAACTGTTTTTT | TRBJ1-4 | TRBV5-1 | NA | medium-sized
CASSFGQVYEQYF | TGTGCCAGCAGTTTCGGCCAGGTTTACGAGCAGTACTTC | TRBJ2-7 | TRBV27 | NA | NA
CASSQVEGQPQHF | TGCGCCAGCAGCCAAGTGGAAGGTCAGCCCCAGCATTTT | TRBJ1-5 | TRBV4-3 | NA | NA
CASSPRLGYTF | TGTGCCAGTAGTCCCCGTCTAGGCTACACCTTC | TRBJ1-2 | TRBV19 | NA | NA
CASSDLGGGETQYF | TGCGCCAGCAGTGACTTGGGCGGAGGGGAGACCCAGTACTTC | TRBJ2-5 | TRBV10-2 | NA | NA
CASSQAGDGYTF | TGTGCCAGCAGCCAAGCCGGGGATGGCTACACCTTC | TRBJ1-2 | TRBV14 | NA | NA
CASSGGAEAFF | TGTGCCAGCAGTGGCGGGGCCGAAGCTTTCTTT | TRBJ1-1 | TRBV2 | NA | NA
CASRDLTGAMNTEAFF | TGCGCCAGCAGGGACCTGACAGGGGCGATGAACACTGAAGCTTTCTTT | TRBJ1-1 | TRBV10-2 | TRBD1 | few
CASHHPRGDYGYTF | TGTGCCAGCCACCACCCGAGGGGGGATTATGGCTACACCTTC | TRBJ1-2 | TRBV19 | NA | NA
CASKGLGRDSSYNEQFF | TGTGCCAGTAAAGGCCTCGGGAGGGACAGCTCCTACAATGAGCAGTTCTTC | TRBJ2-1 | TRBV19 | NA | NA
CASRGRGVTHEQYF | TGTGCCAGCAGGGGAAGGGGAGTGACCCACGAGCAGTACTTC | TRBJ2-7 | TRBV27 | NA | few
CASRPQGANTGELFF | TGCGCCAGCAGACCCCAGGGGGCGAACACCGGGGAGCTGTTTTTT | TRBJ2-2 | TRBV5-1 | TRBD1 | NA
CASSSFSGDNEQFF | TGTGCCAGCAGCTCGTTTAGCGGGGACAATGAGCAGTTCTTC | TRBJ2-1 | TRBV11-3 | TRBD2 | NA
CASSEGPASNQPQHF | TGTGCCAGCAGTGAAGGTCCCGCTAGCAATCAGCCCCAGCATTTT | TRBJ1-5 | TRBV2 | NA | few
CAISFGQGPDYEQYF | TGTGCCATCAGTTTTGGACAGGGCCCCGACTACGAGCAGTACTTC | TRBJ2-7 | TRBV10-3 | TRBD1 | NA
CASSRSLGNTIYF | TGTGCCAGCAGTCGCAGTTTAGGAAACACCATATATTTT | TRBJ1-3 | TRBV27 | NA | NA
CASSGTGGNQPQHF | TGTGCCAGCAGTGGGACAGGGGGAAATCAGCCCCAGCATTTT | TRBJ1-5 | TRBV27 | TRBD1 | NA
CASSHLLDGRSGNTIYF | TGCGCCAGCAGCCACCTACTCGACGGCCGCTCTGGAAACACCATATATTTT | TRBJ1-3 | TRBV4-3 | NA | NA
CASSLVGQGAEAFF | TGTGCCAGCAGCTTAGTTGGGCAGGGAGCTGAAGCTTTCTTT | TRBJ1-1 | TRBV7-2 | NA | NA
CSVEGGLMNTEAFF | TGCAGCGTTGAGGGTGGACTGATGAACACTGAAGCTTTCTTT | TRBJ1-1 | TRBV29-1 | NA | NA
CASSLVPYRGQGHF | TGTGCCAGCAGCTTAGTTCCCTATCGGGGACAGGGACACTTC | TRBJ2-7 | TRBV7-2 | TRBD1 | NA
CANKQEPESYEQYF | TGTGCCAATAAACAGGAACCGGAGTCCTACGAGCAGTACTTC | TRBJ2-7 | TRBV2 | NA | NA
CASRPGTGGQNYNEQFF | TGTGCCAGCAGACCGGGAACGGGGGGCCAAAATTACAATGAGCAGTTCTTC | TRBJ2-1 | TRBV28 | NA | once
CASSPGPTSNYGYTF | TGCGCCAGCAGTCCAGGACCGACTTCAAACTATGGCTACACCTTC | TRBJ1-2 | TRBV4-1 | NA | NA
CASSPVSSTGAFYEQYF | TGTGCCAGCTCACCCGTATCATCTACAGGGGCCTTCTACGAGCAGTACTTC | TRBJ2-7 | TRBV18 | TRBD1 | NA
CASRYDRDHEQYF | TGTGCCAGCAGGTATGACAGGGACCACGAGCAGTACTTC | TRBJ2-7 | TRBV6-5 | TRBD1 | NA
CASSLSMGETQYF | TGTGCCAGCAGCTTGAGTATGGGAGAGACCCAGTACTTC | TRBJ2-5 | TRBV11-2 | NA | NA
CASSLPEQFNQPQHF | TGTGCCAGTAGCCTCCCTGAACAGTTTAATCAGCCCCAGCATTTT | TRBJ1-5 | TRBV19 | NA | NA
CSVSRDGLAGGTQYF | TGCAGCGTTTCCCGAGACGGACTAGCGGGGGGGACCCAGTACTTC | TRBJ2-5 | TRBV29-1 | TRBD2 | NA
CASSKRTVGGYEQYF | TGTGCCAGCAGTAAAAGGACAGTCGGTGGGTACGAGCAGTACTTC | TRBJ2-7 | TRBV2 | NA | few